The 27 T cell receptor beta chains in this list originate from one sample, sequenced in a study of PD-L1 blockade in urothelial cancer. The repertoire was sequenced with immunoSEQ multiplex PCR; TCRdb's copy has only in-frame clones and lacks some. Here the sample spans around 100,000 clones, around 86% being singletons. Time point: pretreatment peripheral blood. The specimen comprised PBMCs, sampled around atezolizumab (anti-PD-L1) treatment. These TCRs come from a man in his fifties or sixties with urothelial cancer.

The J gene is TRBJ2-5, the V gene TRBV5-1, with TRBD2 matching 11 bases. Germline CDR1 and CDR2: SGHRS and YFSETQ. The CDR3 totals 18 residues. Trimming removed 3 bases from V and 1 base from J; junction bases left unmatched: 11. This chain's CDR3 is CASSSSGLAGRVQETQYF. In nucleotides, the CDR3 is TGCGCCAGCAGCTCCAGCGGACTAGCGGGTAGGGTCCAAGAGACCCAGTACTTC.

This clone appeared a few times. V usage is TRBV2 and J usage is TRBJ2-5; TRBD2 agrees at 8 bases. This CDR3 spans 14 amino acids. Germline assignment: CDR1 SNHLY and CDR2 FYNNEI. The trim removed 7 bases at V and 4 bases at J, leaving 8 bases unmatched. DNA of the CDR3: TGTGCCAGCAAGGAAGGAGCGGGAGTAGAGACCCAGTACTTC. It specifies CASKEGAGVETQYF.

With respect to this clone: The same CDR3 arises from other DNA sequences in this sample as well. Here the CDR3 reads CASSLAGTGGGYTF. In DNA form, the CDR3 reads TGCGCCAGCAGCTTGGCAGGGACAGGAGGAGGCTACACCTTC. The J gene is TRBJ1-2, the V gene TRBV5-1; 8 bases are a match to TRBD1. Looked up from germline, CDR1 is SGHRS and CDR2 is YFSETQ. V shed 0 bases, J shed 8 bases, and the junction held 6 bases outside the gene matches. There are 14 residues in the CDR3.

The chain is built from TRBV18 and TRBJ1-2, with 11 bases that match TRBD1. This CDR3 is built from 15 residues. CDR1 and CDR2 from the germline V gene are KGHSH and LQKENI. J gave up 8 bases and V 4 bases, and 9 bases lay outside the gene matches. CDR3 bases: TGTGCCAGCTCACGGCCAGGACAGGGGGCGGACGGCTACACCTTC. Residues: CASSRPGQGADGYTF.

The chain employs TRBV2 and TRBJ1-1; 11 positions agree with TRBD1. The CDR3 runs to 14 residues. CDR1 SNHLY and CDR2 FYNNEI come from the germline V gene. V was pared by 7 bases and J by 4 bases, with 5 bases of the junction left unmatched. The CDR3 DNA is TGTGCCAGCATCGCCGGGACAGGGGGCACTGAAGCTTTCTTT. It encodes CASIAGTGGTEAFF.

The gene calls are TRBV5-5 and TRBJ1-1; possibly TRBD1 for D (5 bases). Trimming removed 4 bases at V and 7 bases at J, with 17 bases between. Germline V gene sequence: CDR1 SGHKS, CDR2 YYEKEE (reference sequence). The CDR3 totals 14 residues. CDR3 nucleotide sequence: TGTGCCAGCAGCCCCGGGGGGGGGATCGGTGAAGCTTTCTTT. It specifies CASSPGGGIGEAFF.

The V gene is TRBV10-2, the J gene TRBJ1-1, with a weak D call TRBD1 (5 bases). Trimming removed 4 bases at V and 1 base at J, with 7 bases between. Germline CDR1 reads WSHSY; CDR2 reads SAAADI. The CDR3 totals 13 residues. This CDR3 reads CASSVGQNTEAFF. The CDR3 nucleotides read TGCGCCAGCAGTGTGGGGCAGAACACTGAAGCTTTCTTT.

The chain links TRBV28 to TRBJ1-5, with D possibly being TRBD1 (6 bases). This CDR3 has 16 residues. V was clipped by 4 bases and J by 0 bases, with 13 bases between them. CDR1 is MDHEN, CDR2 SYDVKM, per germline. The CDR3 DNA sequence: TGTGCCAGCAGTTCTGCCCAGGGGATTAGCAATCAGCCCCAGCATTTT. Translated, it gives CASSSAQGISNQPQHF.

This clone showed up just a few times. This chain links TRBV6-1 with TRBJ1-1, with TRBD1 matching over 7 bases. Germline assignment: CDR1 MNHNS and CDR2 SASEGT. The trim removed 4 bases at V and 5 bases at J, leaving 4 bases unmatched. This CDR3 has 13 residues. For the CDR3, the DNA is TGTGCCAGCAGTGTAGAGGGGGCTACTGAAGCTTTCTTT. Protein product: CASSVEGATEAFF.

The CDR3 spells CASSVGGHSSGANVLTF. The DNA for the CDR3 is TGTGCCAGCAGCGTAGGGGGACATAGCTCTGGGGCCAACGTCCTGACTTTC. The chain joins TRBV9 to TRBJ2-6, with D possibly matching TRBD1 (6 bases). The V gene lost 0 bases and the J gene lost 0 bases, with 10 bases spanning the gap. Germline CDR1 is SGDLS and CDR2 is YYNGEE. CDR3 length: 17 residues.

The genes are TRBV4-1 and TRBJ1-2; tentatively, D is TRBD1 (5 bases). Germline CDR1 MGHRA, CDR2 YSYEKL. The CDR3 consists of 14 residues. Trimming shortened V by 4 bases and J by 7 bases, and 16 bases separated the two germline ends. The CDR3, as DNA: TGCGCCAGCAGCCCACAGTCCAGGGCGCGTGGCTACACCTTC. Amino acid sequence: CASSPQSRARGYTF.

V is TRBV28 and J is TRBJ1-2, with 7 bases matching TRBD1. The CDR3 runs to 15 residues. The germline CDR1 and CDR2 sequences are MDHEN and SYDVKM. V shed 2 bases, J shed 2 bases, and the junction held 5 bases outside the gene matches. The CDR3 coding sequence is TGTGCCAGCAGTTTAACTAGGGGGCTGAACTATGGCTACACCTTC. The encoded protein is CASSLTRGLNYGYTF.

V and J are TRBV7-8 and TRBJ2-5; 8 bases are a match to TRBD1. With 4 bases clipped from V and 7 bases from J, the junction kept 26 bases outside the gene matches. This CDR3 comprises 20 residues. Germline CDR1 and CDR2: SGHVS and FQNEAQ. CDR3 coding DNA: TGTGCCAGCAGCTCCACTTTTCCGGGGACAGGCTCGATAAGAAAGGGGACCCAGTACTTC. Its translation: CASSSTFPGTGSIRKGTQYF.

Only a few counts were recorded for this clone. This chain connects TRBV5-4 to TRBJ2-1; 14 bases line up with TRBD2. V shed 2 bases and J 8 bases; nucleotides not matched to a gene: 6. The CDR3 is 16 amino acids. Per germline, CDR1 SGHNT and CDR2 YYREEE (reference sequence). The CDR3, as DNA: TGTGCCAGCAGCTTTCCGGGACTAGCGGGGGACGATGAGCAGTTCTTC. It translates to CASSFPGLAGDDEQFF. Filled out from reference TRBV5-4 and TRBJ2-1, the complete variable domain reads ETGVTQSPTHLIKTRGQQVTLRCSSQSGHNTVSWYQQALGQGPQFIFQYYREEENGRGNFPPRFSGLQFPNYSSELNVNALELDDSALYLCASSFPGLAGDDEQFFGPGTRLTVL.

The chain carries TRBV5-4 and TRBJ2-2; a weak D match, TRBD1 (6 bases). V lost 2 bases to trimming and J lost 4 bases, with 21 bases between them. The CDR3 loop spans 18 amino acids. Germline lookup yields CDR1 SGHNT and CDR2 YYREEE (reference sequence). The CDR3 DNA is TGTGCCAGCAGCTTTCCCCCGGGGCAGGGGATGACCACCGGGGAGCTGTTTTTT. This codes for CASSFPPGQGMTTGELFF.

The chain has TRBV7-2 and TRBJ2-7; 12 bases map to TRBD2. V gave up 5 bases and J gave up 2 bases; unmatched junction bases: 4. Germline V gives CDR1 SGHTA, CDR2 FQGNSA. The length of the CDR3 is 15 residues. CDR3 in DNA: TGTGCCAGCAGCCGCCTAGCGGGAGGGGCCTACGAGCAGTACTTC. Translated, it gives CASSRLAGGAYEQYF. Full variable domain (remainder filled in from reference TRBV7-2 and TRBJ2-7): GAGVSQSPSNKVTEKGKDVELRCDPISGHTALYWYRQSLGQGLEFLIYFQGNSAPDKSGLPSDRFSAERTGGSVSTLTIQRTQQEDSAVYLCASSRLAGGAYEQYFGPGTRLTVT.

The chain couples TRBV5-1 to TRBJ1-2; no reliable D call. V was pared by 0 bases and J by 8 bases, with 17 bases between. Germline CDR1 is SGHRS and CDR2 is YFSETQ. The CDR3 spans 15 residues. For the CDR3, the DNA is TGCGCCAGCAGCTTGGATTCGGCAGCGCGTCGGGGCTACACCTTC. This codes for CASSLDSAARRGYTF.

The chain is built from TRBV11-3 and TRBJ2-7; perhaps TRBD1 as D (5 bases). Trimming took 7 bases from V and 3 from J, leaving 19 bases between them. This CDR3 comprises 15 residues. Germline CDR1 reads SGHNT; CDR2 reads YENEEA. The CDR3 nucleotides are TGTGCCAGCACCAAAAAGGGCCCGCAGGGCTACGAGCAGTACTTC. Translation: CASTKKGPQGYEQYF.

This chain links TRBV5-6 with TRBJ1-6, with 8 bases fitting TRBD1. V trimming: 4 bases; J trimming: 9 bases; junction bases outside the gene matches: 6. CDR1 SGHDT and CDR2 YYEEEE come from the germline V gene. The CDR3 has 14 amino acids. DNA for the CDR3: TGTGCCAGCAGCCCCCCAGGGGGCGGTTCACCCCTCCACTTT. Encoded protein: CASSPPGGGSPLHF.

This chain links TRBV12-1 with TRBJ1-5; the table's D call TRBD1 went unverified against the DNA. TRBV12-1 is a recognized pseudogene. This CDR3 is 18 amino acids long. The CDR3 bases are TGTGCCAGCAGCCGCCCGGTGACAGGCTGGGGTCCCAATCAGCCCCAGCATTTT. Its translation: CASSRPVTGWGPNQPQHF.

This clone has just a few counts. The rearrangement links TRBV9 to TRBJ1-6; D may be TRBD1 (6 bases). The CDR3 runs to 15 residues. Trimming removed 0 bases from V and 7 bases from J, with 11 bases in between. Per the germline V gene, CDR1 is SGDLS and CDR2 is YYNGEE. This chain's CDR3 is CASSVEGQGNSPLHF. The CDR3, as DNA: TGTGCCAGCAGCGTAGAGGGGCAGGGGAATTCACCCCTCCACTTT.

The chain combines TRBV7-3 with TRBJ2-2; D may be TRBD2 (5 bases). V lost 0 bases to trimming and J lost 4 bases, with 9 bases between them. CDR3 length: 15 residues. Germline assignment: CDR1 SGHTA and CDR2 FQGTGA. The CDR3 spells CASSLTETTTGELFF. CDR3 nucleotides: TGTGCCAGCAGCTTAACCGAGACTACCACCGGGGAGCTGTTTTTT.

The chain combines TRBV7-3 with TRBJ2-3; 12 bases are a match to TRBD2. The CDR3 is made up of 14 amino acids. The V gene's germline CDR1 is SGHTA and CDR2 FQGTGA. V dropped 9 bases and J dropped 5; count of bases not matched to a gene: 6. CDR3 in amino acids: CASTLAGGQDTQYF. The CDR3, as DNA: TGTGCCAGTACTCTAGCGGGGGGGCAAGATACGCAGTATTTT.

This chain uses TRBV28 with TRBJ2-7; D is ambiguous. The CDR3 runs 14 residues. Between the trimmed V and J ends, which lost 8 bases and 4 bases, there was a span of 18 bases. The V gene's germline CDR1 is MDHEN and CDR2 SYDVKM. CDR3 sequence (DNA): TGTGCCAGCGGAGTTTTTTTGAGGCTATACGAGCAGTACTTC. This encodes CASGVFLRLYEQYF. The whole variable domain, filled in from reference TRBV28 and TRBJ2-7, reads DVKVTQSSRYLVKRTGEKVFLECVQDMDHENMFWYRQDPGLGLRLIYFSYDVKMKEKGDIPEGYSVSREKKERFSLILESASTNQTSMYLCASGVFLRLYEQYFGPGTRLTVT.

V and J are TRBV11-3 and TRBJ2-2; tentatively, D is TRBD1 (5 bases). The CDR3 spans 19 residues. Germline CDR1 and CDR2: SGHNT and YENEEA. V shed 7 bases and J shed 5 bases, with 29 bases lying between them. This CDR3 reads CASTPTKNPGMGWTGELFF. The CDR3 DNA follows: TGTGCCAGCACCCCGACCAAAAACCCAGGGATGGGGTGGACCGGGGAGCTGTTTTTT. Full variable domain (missing parts from reference TRBV11-3 and TRBJ2-2): EAGVVQSPRYKIIEKKQPVAFWCNPISGHNTLYWYLQNLGQGPELLIRYENEEAVDDSQLPKDRFSAERLKGVDSTLKIQPAELGDSAVYLCASTPTKNPGMGWTGELFFGEGSRLTVL.

The J gene is TRBJ2-1, the V gene TRBV5-6; D remains unclear. Deletions cut 3 bases from V and 8 bases from J, with 12 bases between. Germline loops: CDR1 SGHDT, CDR2 YYEEEE. CDR3 length: 13 amino acids. The chain's CDR3 is CASSSDWSDEQFF. The DNA for the CDR3 is TGTGCCAGCAGCTCGGATTGGAGCGATGAGCAGTTCTTC.

The chain joins TRBV28 to TRBJ2-2, with D unclear. The germline V gene encodes CDR1 MDHEN and CDR2 SYDVKM. Trimming shortened V by 5 bases and J by 0 bases, and 4 bases separated the two germline ends. The CDR3 is 13 amino acids. The CDR3, as DNA: TGTGCCAGCAGTCTAGCGAACACCGGGGAGCTGTTTTTT. Translation: CASSLANTGELFF. Full variable domain (rest looked up from reference TRBV28 and TRBJ2-2): DVKVTQSSRYLVKRTGEKVFLECVQDMDHENMFWYRQDPGLGLRLIYFSYDVKMKEKGDIPEGYSVSREKKERFSLILESASTNQTSMYLCASSLANTGELFFGEGSRLTVL.